This T cell receptor beta chain comes out of a study of blood T cells in healthy people across ages. Alongside a J-beta primer mix, a sample-barcoded 5' primer served in a second PCR lasting 7 to 11 cycles. TCRdb independently ran MiXCR on the 5' RACE reads; one entry per CDR3 protein. The sample includes around 1,700,000 distinct CDR3 sequences, 28% of them seen just once. For every donor, a draw yielded approximately 9.9 milliliters of peripheral blood. CDR1 and CDR2 from the germline V gene are LGHDT and YNNKEL (reference sequence). This CDR3 spans 13 amino acids. Deletions cut 2 bases from V and 5 bases from J, with 9 bases between.

This sequence joins TRBV3-1 and TRBJ2-5; the D is unclear. The sequenced sample consisted of blood. This TCR derives from a woman in her 30s in good health. In DNA, the CDR3 is TGTGCCAGCAGCCAACAACTTGGGGAGACCCAGTACTTC. As protein: CASSQQLGETQYF.